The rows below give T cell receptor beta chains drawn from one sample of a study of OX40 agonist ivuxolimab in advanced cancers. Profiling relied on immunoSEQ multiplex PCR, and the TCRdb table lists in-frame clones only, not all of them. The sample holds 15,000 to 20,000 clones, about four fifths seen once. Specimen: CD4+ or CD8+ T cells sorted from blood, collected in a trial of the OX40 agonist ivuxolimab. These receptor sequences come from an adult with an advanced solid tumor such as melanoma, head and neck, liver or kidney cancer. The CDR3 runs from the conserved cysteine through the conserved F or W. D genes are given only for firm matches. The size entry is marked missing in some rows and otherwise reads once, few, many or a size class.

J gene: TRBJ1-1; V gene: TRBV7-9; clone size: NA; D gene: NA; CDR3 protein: CASSPTAGTLTTEAFF; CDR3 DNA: TGTGCCAGCAGCCCAACTGCCGGGACTTTGACCACTGAAGCTTTCTTT
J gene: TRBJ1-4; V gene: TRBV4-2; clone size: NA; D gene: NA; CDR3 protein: CASSQERGIEKLFF; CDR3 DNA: TGTGCCAGCAGCCAAGAACGAGGGATCGAAAAACTGTTTTTT
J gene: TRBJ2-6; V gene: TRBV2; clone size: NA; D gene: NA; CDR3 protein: CASSEEGVPGAGANVLTF; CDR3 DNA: TGTGCCAGCAGTGAAGAAGGAGTCCCGGGGGCTGGGGCCAACGTCCTGACTTTC
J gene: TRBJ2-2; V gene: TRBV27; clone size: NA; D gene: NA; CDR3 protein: CASRGGRSPGELFF; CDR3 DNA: TGTGCCAGCAGAGGCGGGCGTTCTCCCGGGGAGCTGTTTTTT
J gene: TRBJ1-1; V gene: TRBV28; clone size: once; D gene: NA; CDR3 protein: CASRAGLGKETEAFF; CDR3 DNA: TGTGCCAGCAGGGCAGGGCTGGGGAAGGAGACTGAAGCTTTCTTT
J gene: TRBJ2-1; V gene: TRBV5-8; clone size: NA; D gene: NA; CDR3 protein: CASSLGRLSYNEQFF; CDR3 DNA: TGTGCCAGCAGCTTGGGGAGGCTCTCCTACAATGAGCAGTTCTTC
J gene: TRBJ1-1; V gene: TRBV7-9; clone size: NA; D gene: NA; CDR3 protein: CASRPGGIEAFF; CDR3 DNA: TGTGCCAGCAGACCCGGCGGGATTGAAGCTTTCTTT
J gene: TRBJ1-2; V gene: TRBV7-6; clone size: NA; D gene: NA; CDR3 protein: CASSPWEGDGYTF; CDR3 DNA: TGTGCCAGCAGTCCCTGGGAGGGCGATGGCTACACCTTC
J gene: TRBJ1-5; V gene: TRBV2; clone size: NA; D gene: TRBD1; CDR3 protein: CASSQGGGNQPQHF; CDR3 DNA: TGTGCCAGCTCGCAGGGGGGCGGCAATCAGCCCCAGCATTTT
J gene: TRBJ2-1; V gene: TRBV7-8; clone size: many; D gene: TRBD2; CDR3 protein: CASSYYGGGLYEQFF; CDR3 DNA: TGTGCCAGCAGCTACTACGGGGGGGGCCTATATGAGCAGTTCTTC
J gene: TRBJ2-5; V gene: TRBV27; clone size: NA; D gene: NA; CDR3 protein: CASSSPWETTQYF; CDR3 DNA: TGTGCCAGCAGTTCACCATGGGAGACGACCCAGTACTTC
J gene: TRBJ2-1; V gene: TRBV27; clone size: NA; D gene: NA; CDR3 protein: CASSTLNEQFF; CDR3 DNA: TGTGCCAGCAGTACCTTGAATGAGCAGTTCTTC
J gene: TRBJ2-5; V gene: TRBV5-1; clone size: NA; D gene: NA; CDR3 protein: CASSLGSVETQYF; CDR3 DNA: TGCGCCAGCAGCCTGGGGTCGGTTGAGACCCAGTACTTC
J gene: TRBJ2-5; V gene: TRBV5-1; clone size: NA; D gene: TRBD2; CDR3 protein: CASRGGIAGVQETQYF; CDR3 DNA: TGCGCCAGCAGAGGGGGGATAGCGGGAGTCCAAGAGACCCAGTACTTC
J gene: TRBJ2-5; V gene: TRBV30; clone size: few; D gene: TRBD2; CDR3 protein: CAWREAGAETQYF; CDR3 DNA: TGTGCCTGGAGAGAAGCGGGAGCAGAGACCCAGTACTTC
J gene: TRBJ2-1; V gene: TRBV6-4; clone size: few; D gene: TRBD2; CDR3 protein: CASSDQPTSPVQFF; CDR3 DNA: TGTGCCAGCAGTGACCAACCGACTAGCCCGGTGCAGTTCTTC
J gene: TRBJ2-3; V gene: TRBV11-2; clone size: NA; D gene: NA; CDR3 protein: CASSLVRTGEPNF; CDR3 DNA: TGTGCCAGCAGCTTAGTCCGGACGGGGGAGCCCAATTTT
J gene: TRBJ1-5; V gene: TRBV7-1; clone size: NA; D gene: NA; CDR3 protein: CASSLAGNGDQPQHF; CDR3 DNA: TGTGCCAGCAGCTTAGCCGGGAACGGGGATCAGCCCCAGCATTTT
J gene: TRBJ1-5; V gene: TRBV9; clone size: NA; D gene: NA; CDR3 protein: CASSVGGGQGQPQHF; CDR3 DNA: TGTGCCAGCAGCGTAGGCGGGGGGCAGGGGCAGCCCCAGCATTTT
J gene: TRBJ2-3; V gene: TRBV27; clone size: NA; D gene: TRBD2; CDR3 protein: CASSLAASGAPLGDTQYF; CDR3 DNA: TGTGCCAGCAGTCTAGCGGCTAGCGGGGCCCCCCTGGGAGATACGCAGTATTTT
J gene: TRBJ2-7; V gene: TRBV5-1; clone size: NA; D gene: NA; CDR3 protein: CASSPEQGYSYEQYF; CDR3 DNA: TGCGCCAGCAGCCCAGAACAGGGATATAGCTACGAGCAGTACTTC
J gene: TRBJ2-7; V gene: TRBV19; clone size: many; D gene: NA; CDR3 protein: CASSILGGASYEQYF; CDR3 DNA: TGTGCCAGTAGTATATTGGGGGGCGCTTCCTACGAGCAGTACTTC
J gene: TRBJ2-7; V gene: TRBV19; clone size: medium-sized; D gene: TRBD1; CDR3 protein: CAVLDRDSYEQYF; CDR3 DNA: TGTGCCGTTCTGGACAGGGACTCCTACGAGCAGTACTTC
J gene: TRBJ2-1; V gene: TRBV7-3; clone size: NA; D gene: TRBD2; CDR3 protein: CASSPGGLDDYNEQFF; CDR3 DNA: TGTGCCAGCAGCCCGGGGGGACTAGACGATTACAATGAGCAGTTCTTC
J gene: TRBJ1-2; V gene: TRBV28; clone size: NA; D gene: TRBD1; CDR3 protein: CASNTIRDRAYGYTF; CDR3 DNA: TGTGCCAGCAACACCATCCGGGACAGGGCTTATGGCTACACCTTC
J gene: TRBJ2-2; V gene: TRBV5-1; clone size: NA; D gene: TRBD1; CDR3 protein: CASSFRGPSALNTGELFF; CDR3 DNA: TGCGCCAGCAGCTTTAGGGGGCCAAGCGCCCTGAACACCGGGGAGCTGTTTTTT
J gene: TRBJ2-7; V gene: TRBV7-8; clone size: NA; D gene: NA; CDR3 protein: CASSLTLTGGLVEQYF; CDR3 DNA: TGTGCCAGCAGCTTAACCCTGACAGGAGGTTTGGTCGAGCAGTACTTC
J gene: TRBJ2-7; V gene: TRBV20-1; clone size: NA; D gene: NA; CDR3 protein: CSAYGLGEQYF; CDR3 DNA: TGCAGTGCCTATGGACTTGGCGAGCAGTACTTC
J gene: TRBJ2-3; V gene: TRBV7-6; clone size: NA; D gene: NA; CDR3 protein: CASSLEALLGTDTQYF; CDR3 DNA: TGTGCCAGCAGCTTAGAGGCCCTTCTTGGCACAGATACGCAGTATTTT
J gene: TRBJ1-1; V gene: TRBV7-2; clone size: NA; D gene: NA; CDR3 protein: CASSHKGTPEAFF; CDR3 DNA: TGTGCCAGCAGCCATAAAGGGACGCCAGAAGCTTTCTTT
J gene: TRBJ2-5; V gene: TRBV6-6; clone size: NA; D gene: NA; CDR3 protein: CASSYPEETQYF; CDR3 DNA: TGTGCCAGCAGTTACCCCGAAGAGACCCAGTACTTC